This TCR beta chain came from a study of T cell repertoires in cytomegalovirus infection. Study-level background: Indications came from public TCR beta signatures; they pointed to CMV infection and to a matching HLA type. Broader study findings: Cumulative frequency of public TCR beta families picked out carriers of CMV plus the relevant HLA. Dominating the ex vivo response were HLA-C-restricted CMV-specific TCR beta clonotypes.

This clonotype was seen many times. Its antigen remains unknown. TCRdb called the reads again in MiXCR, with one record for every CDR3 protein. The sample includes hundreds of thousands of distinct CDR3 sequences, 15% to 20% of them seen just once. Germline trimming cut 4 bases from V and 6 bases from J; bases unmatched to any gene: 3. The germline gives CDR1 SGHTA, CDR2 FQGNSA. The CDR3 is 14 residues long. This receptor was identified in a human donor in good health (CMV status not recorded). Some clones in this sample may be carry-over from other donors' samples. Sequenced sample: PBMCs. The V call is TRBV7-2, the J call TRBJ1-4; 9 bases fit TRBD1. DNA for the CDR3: TGTGCCAGCAGCTCGACAGGGGGATATGAAAAACTGTTTTTT. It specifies CASSSTGGYEKLFF.